The 16 T cell receptor beta chains given below trace back to one sample, sequenced in a study of CD8 T cells in Susac syndrome. The RNA input was about 0.5 to 1 ug, and it was reverse transcribed with random hexamers. MiXCR, applied by TCRdb to the immunoSEQ multiplex PCR reads, yields one record per CDR3 protein. The data show 200,000 to 300,000 distinct CDR3 sequences, roughly 93% seen once. The sequenced sample consisted of CD4+ T cells from PBMCs. The source is a human donor with multiple sclerosis.

The chain links TRBV2 to TRBJ1-3; D gene unclear. Trimming shortened V by 4 bases and J by 3 bases, and 7 bases separated the two germline ends. Germline CDR1 reads SNHLY; CDR2 reads FYNNEI. The CDR3 spans 13 residues. The CDR3 is CASSAGIGNTIYF. DNA for the CDR3: TGTGCCAGCAGTGCGGGAATTGGAAACACCATATATTTT.

This clonotype was seen more than once but under ten times. The chain recombines TRBV12-3 or TRBV12-4 with TRBJ2-1; D ambiguous. The CDR3 consists of 11 residues. Trimming took 4 bases from V and 2 from J, leaving 0 bases between them. The CDR3, as DNA: TGTGCCAGCAGTTCCTACAATGAGCAGTTCTTC. This codes for CASSSYNEQFF.

The J gene is TRBJ2-7, the V gene TRBV3-1, with unresolved D. Trimming left V 0 bases short and J 3 bases short, with 6 bases between. This CDR3 has 13 amino acids. The germline CDR1 and CDR2 sequences are LGHDT and YNNKEL (reference sequence). The CDR3 nucleotides are TGTGCCAGCAGCCAAGATAGGGACTACGAGCAGTACTTC. Protein: CASSQDRDYEQYF.

The gene calls are TRBV28 and TRBJ2-5, with D possibly being TRBD1 (6 bases). V was trimmed by 2 bases and J by 5 bases, leaving 12 bases between them. Looked up from germline, CDR1 is MDHEN and CDR2 is SYDVKM. The CDR3 loop spans 14 amino acids. CDR3 nucleotide sequence: TGTGCCAGCAGTTTACATCAGGGGATGGAGACCCAGTACTTC. The encoded protein is CASSLHQGMETQYF.

V is TRBV29-1 and J is TRBJ2-7, with D hard to call. Germline V gene data show CDR1 as SQVTM and CDR2 as ANQGSEA. Between the trimmed V and J ends, which lost 6 bases and 3 bases, there was a span of 21 bases. The CDR3 is 15 residues long. The CDR3 reads CSVETAWSGFYEQYF. CDR3 nucleotide sequence: TGCAGCGTCGAAACGGCCTGGTCGGGTTTCTACGAGCAGTACTTC.

The CDR3 nucleotides read TGTGCCAGCAGCTTGGGTACACCGGGACAGACCTATGGCTACACCTTC. The encoded protein is CASSLGTPGQTYGYTF. J is TRBJ1-2 and V is TRBV5-4; 7 nucleotides line up with TRBD1. The CDR3 spans 16 residues. Germline assignment: CDR1 SGHNT and CDR2 YYREEE (reference sequence). V trimming: 0 bases; J trimming: 4 bases; junction bases outside the gene matches: 9.

V and J are TRBV7-8 and TRBJ2-6, with D perhaps given as TRBD1 or TRBD2 (6 bases each). Deletions cut 7 bases from V and 4 bases from J, with 14 bases between. The CDR3 is 15 residues long. Germline-derived CDR1 and CDR2 are SGHVS and FQNEAQ. CDR3 region: CASNPRGQGANVLTF. The CDR3 DNA reads TGTGCCAGCAATCCCCGGGGGCAAGGGGCCAACGTCCTGACTTTC.

V usage is TRBV29-1 and J usage is TRBJ2-6, with D perhaps TRBD1 (5 bases). Per germline, CDR1 SQVTM and CDR2 ANQGSEA. This CDR3 has 13 amino acids. The germline V and J ends were trimmed by 7 bases and 0 bases, with 7 bases remaining between them. For the CDR3, the DNA is TGCAGCGGGACAATCTCTGGGGCCAACGTCCTGACTTTC. Protein product: CSGTISGANVLTF.

In its sample, this clonotype was seen once. The chain carries TRBV9 and TRBJ1-2, with 7 bases lining up with TRBD1. CDR3 length: 13 amino acids. Germline CDR1 and CDR2: SGDLS and YYNGEE. The V gene end was trimmed by 2 bases and the J gene end by 8 bases; junction bases not matched to a gene: 6. The CDR3 bases are TGTGCCAGCAGCGTTCAGGGGGAGAGGGGCTACACCTTC. Its translation is CASSVQGERGYTF.

The CDR3 region is CASSLPGRNTGELFF. The CDR3 coding sequence is TGTGCCAGCAGCTTGCCAGGGAGGAACACCGGGGAGCTGTTTTTT. J is TRBJ2-2 and V is TRBV5-4, with D possibly called TRBD1 or TRBD2 (5 bases each). Trimming pared 1 base from V and 1 base from J, leaving 8 bases between. Per germline, CDR1 SGHNT and CDR2 YYREEE (reference sequence). The CDR3 loop spans 15 amino acids. Looking up the rest from reference TRBV5-4 and TRBJ2-2 gives the full variable domain: ETGVTQSPTHLIKTRGQQVTLRCSSQSGHNTVSWYQQALGQGPQFIFQYYREEENGRGNFPPRFSGLQFPNYSSELNVNALELDDSALYLCASSLPGRNTGELFFGEGSRLTVL.

The chain carries TRBV10-3 and TRBJ2-5; tentatively, D is TRBD1 (6 bases). This CDR3 has 15 residues. Trimming pared 2 bases from V and 0 bases from J, leaving 10 bases between. CDR1 is ENHRY, CDR2 SYGVKD, per germline. DNA for the CDR3: TGTGCCATCAGTGAGGGTGACAGGTACCAAGAGACCCAGTACTTC. This translates into CAISEGDRYQETQYF.

The rearrangement joins TRBV7-8 to TRBJ1-6; possible D gene TRBD1, 5 bases. The V end lost 4 bases, the J end lost 12 bases, and 19 bases lay between the germline ends. CDR1 is SGHVS, CDR2 FQNEAQ, per germline. The CDR3 sequence is 15 residues long. The CDR3 DNA follows: TGTGCCAGCAGCTCCTCACGGCTTCCGGGGGAACCCCTCCACTTT. It specifies CASSSSRLPGEPLHF.

The genes are TRBV7-6 and TRBJ2-7; TRBD2 might be the D (6 bases). V lost 1 base, J lost 3 bases, and 16 bases lay in between. CDR1 SGHVS and CDR2 FNYEAQ come from the germline V gene. This CDR3 is 16 amino acids long. The CDR3 protein is CASSLVLVQGLYEQYV. As DNA, the CDR3 is TGTGCCAGCAGCTTAGTTCTAGTTCAGGGACTCTACGAGCAGTACGTC.

This sequence joins TRBV29-1 and TRBJ1-2; the D gene is possibly TRBD1 (5 bases). The CDR3 has 13 amino acids. Germline loops: CDR1 SQVTM, CDR2 ANQGSEA. Trimming took off 4 bases at V and 5 bases at J, with 14 bases between the two ends. The CDR3 DNA sequence: TGCAGCGTTGCACGGGGAGGGGATTATGGCTACACCTTC. It codes for CSVARGGDYGYTF.

This sequence joins TRBV29-1 and TRBJ1-2; 9 nucleotides match TRBD1. V lost 7 bases and J lost 5; bases outside the gene matches: 8. CDR1 is SQVTM and CDR2 is ANQGSEA in the germline V gene. The CDR3 spans 13 residues. CDR3 DNA: TGCAGCGCCCTACAGGGGGCAGGATATGGCTACACCTTC. Its translation is CSALQGAGYGYTF. The variable domain in full, with the rest retrieved from reference TRBV29-1 and TRBJ1-2, is SAVISQKPSRDICQRGTSLTIQCQVDSQVTMMFWYRQQPGQSLTLIATANQGSEATYESGFVIDKFPISRPNLTFSTLTVSNMSPEDSSIYLCSALQGAGYGYTFGSGTRLTVV.

This rearrangement joins TRBV5-1 to TRBJ2-7, with 9 bases matching TRBD1. CDR1 is SGHRS and CDR2 is YFSETQ in the germline V gene. The J segment lost 6 bases and the V segment lost 4 bases, leaving 8 bases of the junction unmatched. CDR3 length: 14 residues. The chain's CDR3 is CASSPTGGYGEQYF. CDR3 sequence (DNA): TGCGCCAGCAGCCCGACAGGGGGATATGGCGAGCAGTACTTC.